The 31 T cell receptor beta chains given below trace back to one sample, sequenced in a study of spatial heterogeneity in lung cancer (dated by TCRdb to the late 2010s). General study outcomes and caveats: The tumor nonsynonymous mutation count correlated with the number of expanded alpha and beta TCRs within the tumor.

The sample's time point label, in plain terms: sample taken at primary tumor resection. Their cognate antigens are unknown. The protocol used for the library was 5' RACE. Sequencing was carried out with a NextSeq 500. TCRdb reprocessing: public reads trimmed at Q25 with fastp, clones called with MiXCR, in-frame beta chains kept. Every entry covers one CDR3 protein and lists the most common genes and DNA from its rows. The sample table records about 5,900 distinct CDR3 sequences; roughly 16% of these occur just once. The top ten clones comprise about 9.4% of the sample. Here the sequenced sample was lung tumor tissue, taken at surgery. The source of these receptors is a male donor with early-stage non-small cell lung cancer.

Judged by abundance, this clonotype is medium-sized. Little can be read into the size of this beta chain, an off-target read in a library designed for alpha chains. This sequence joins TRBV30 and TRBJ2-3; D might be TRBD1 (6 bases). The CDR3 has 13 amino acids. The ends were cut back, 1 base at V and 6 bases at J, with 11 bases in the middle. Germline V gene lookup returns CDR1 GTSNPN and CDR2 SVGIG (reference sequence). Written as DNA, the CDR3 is TGTGCCTGGAGTGGGGGACACGGGGATACGCAGTATTTT. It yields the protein CAWSGGHGDTQYF.

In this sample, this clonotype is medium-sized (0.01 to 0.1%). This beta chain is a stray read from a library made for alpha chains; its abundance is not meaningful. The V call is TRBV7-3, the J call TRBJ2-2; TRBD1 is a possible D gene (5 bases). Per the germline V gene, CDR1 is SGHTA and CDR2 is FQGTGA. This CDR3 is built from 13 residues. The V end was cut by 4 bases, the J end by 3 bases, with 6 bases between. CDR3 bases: TGTGCCAGCAGCTCGACAGACACCGGGGAGCTGTTTTTT. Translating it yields CASSSTDTGELFF.

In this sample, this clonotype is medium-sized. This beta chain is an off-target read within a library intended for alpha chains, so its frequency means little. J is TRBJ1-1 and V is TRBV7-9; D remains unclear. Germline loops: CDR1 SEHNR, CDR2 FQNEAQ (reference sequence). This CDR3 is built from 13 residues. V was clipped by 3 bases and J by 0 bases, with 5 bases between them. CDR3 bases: TGTGCCAGCAGCTTTAACATGAACACTGAAGCTTTCTTT. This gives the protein CASSFNMNTEAFF. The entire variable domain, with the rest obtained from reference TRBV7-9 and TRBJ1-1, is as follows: DTGVSQNPRHKITKRGQNVTFRCDPISEHNRLYWYRQTLGQGPEFLTYFQNEAQLEKSRLLSDRFSAERPKGSFSTLEIQRTEQGDSAMYLCASSFNMNTEAFFGQGTRLTVV.

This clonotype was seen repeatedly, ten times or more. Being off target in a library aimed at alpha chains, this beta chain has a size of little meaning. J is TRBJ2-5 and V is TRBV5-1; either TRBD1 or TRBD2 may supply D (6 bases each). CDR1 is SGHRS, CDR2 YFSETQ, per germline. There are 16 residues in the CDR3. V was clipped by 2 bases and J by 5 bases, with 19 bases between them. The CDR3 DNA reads TGCGCCAGCAGCTTTGGGGGGACAACTCTCGTGGAGACCCAGTACTTC. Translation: CASSFGGTTLVETQYF.

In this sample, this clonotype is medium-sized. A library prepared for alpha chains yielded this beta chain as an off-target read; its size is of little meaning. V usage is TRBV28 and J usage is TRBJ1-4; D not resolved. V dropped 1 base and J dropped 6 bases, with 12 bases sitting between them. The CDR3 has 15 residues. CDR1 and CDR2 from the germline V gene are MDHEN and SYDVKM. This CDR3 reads CASSLLAQIHEKLFF. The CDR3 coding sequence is TGTGCCAGCAGTTTATTAGCCCAAATCCATGAAAAACTGTTTTTT.

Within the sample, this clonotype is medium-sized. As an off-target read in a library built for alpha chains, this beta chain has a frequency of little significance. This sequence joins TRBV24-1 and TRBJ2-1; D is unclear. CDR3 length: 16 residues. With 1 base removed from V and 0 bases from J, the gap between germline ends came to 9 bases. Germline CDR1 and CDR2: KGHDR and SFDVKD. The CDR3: CATSDFSPGSYNEQFF. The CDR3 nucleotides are TGTGCCACCAGTGATTTTTCCCCTGGCTCCTACAATGAGCAGTTCTTC.

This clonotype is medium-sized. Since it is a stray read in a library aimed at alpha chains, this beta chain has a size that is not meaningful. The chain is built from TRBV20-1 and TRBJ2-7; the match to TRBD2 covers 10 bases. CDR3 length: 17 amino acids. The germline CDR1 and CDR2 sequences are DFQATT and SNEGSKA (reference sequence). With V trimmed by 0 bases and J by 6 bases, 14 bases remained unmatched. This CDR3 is CSARDLLAGDVLGEQYF. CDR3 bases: TGCAGTGCTAGAGATCTCCTAGCGGGAGATGTACTCGGCGAGCAGTACTTC.

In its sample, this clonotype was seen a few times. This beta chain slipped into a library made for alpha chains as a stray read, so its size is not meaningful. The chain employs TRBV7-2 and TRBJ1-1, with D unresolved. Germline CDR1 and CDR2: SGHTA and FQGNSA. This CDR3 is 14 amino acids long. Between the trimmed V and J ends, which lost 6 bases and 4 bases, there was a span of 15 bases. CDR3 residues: CASRQGPGVTEAFF. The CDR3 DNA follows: TGTGCCAGCAGACAAGGACCTGGGGTCACTGAAGCTTTCTTT.

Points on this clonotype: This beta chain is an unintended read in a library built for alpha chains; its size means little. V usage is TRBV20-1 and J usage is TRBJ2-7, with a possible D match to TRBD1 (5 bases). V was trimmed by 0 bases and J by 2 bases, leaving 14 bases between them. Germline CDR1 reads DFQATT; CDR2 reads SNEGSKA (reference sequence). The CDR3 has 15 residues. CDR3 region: CSARDLVQGTYEQYF. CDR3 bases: TGCAGTGCTAGAGATCTAGTGCAGGGAACCTACGAGCAGTACTTC.

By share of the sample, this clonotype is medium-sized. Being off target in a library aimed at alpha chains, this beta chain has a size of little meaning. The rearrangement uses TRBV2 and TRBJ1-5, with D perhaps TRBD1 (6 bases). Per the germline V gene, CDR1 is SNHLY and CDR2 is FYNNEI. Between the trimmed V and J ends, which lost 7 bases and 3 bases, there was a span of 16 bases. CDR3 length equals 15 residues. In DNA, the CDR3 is TGTGCCAGCACCCTGTCGACAGGTTCCAATCAGCCCCAGCATTTT. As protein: CASTLSTGSNQPQHF.

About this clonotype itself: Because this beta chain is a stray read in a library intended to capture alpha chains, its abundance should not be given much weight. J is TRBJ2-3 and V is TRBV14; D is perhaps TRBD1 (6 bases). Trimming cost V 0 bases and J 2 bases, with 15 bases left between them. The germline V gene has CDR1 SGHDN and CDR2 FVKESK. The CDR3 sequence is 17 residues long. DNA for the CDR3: TGTGCCAGCAGCCAAGAAGACGCAGGGGTTATCACAGATACGCAGTATTTT. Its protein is CASSQEDAGVITDTQYF.

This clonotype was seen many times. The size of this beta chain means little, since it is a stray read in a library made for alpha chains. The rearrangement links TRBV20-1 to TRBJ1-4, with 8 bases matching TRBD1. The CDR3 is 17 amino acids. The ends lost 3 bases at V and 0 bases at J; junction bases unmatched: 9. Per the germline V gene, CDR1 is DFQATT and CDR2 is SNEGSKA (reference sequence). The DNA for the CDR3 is TGCAGTGCTAGGGTTTTGGGACAGGCATCAACTAATGAAAAACTGTTTTTT. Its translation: CSARVLGQASTNEKLFF.

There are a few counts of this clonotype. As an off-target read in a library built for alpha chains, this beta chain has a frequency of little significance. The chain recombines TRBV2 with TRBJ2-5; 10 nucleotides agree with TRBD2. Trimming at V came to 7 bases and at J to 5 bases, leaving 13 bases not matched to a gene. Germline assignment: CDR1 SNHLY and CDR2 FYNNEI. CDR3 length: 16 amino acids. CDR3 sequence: CASTPRSSGGQETQYF. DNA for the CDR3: TGTGCCAGCACCCCCCGGAGTAGCGGGGGGCAGGAGACCCAGTACTTC.

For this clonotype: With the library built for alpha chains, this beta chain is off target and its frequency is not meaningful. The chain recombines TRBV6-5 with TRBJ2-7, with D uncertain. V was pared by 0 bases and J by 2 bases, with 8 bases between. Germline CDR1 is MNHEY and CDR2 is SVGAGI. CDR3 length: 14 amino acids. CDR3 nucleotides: TGTGCCAGCAGTTACTCGGACGGACCCTACGAGCAGTACTTC. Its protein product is CASSYSDGPYEQYF.

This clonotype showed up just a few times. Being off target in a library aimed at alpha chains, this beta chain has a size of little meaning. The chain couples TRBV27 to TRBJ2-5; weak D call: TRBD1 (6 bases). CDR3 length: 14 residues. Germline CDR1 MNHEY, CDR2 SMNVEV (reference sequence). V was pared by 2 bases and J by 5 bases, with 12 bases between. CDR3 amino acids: CASSLMGAGETQYF. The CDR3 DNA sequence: TGTGCCAGCAGTTTAATGGGGGCTGGGGAGACCCAGTACTTC.

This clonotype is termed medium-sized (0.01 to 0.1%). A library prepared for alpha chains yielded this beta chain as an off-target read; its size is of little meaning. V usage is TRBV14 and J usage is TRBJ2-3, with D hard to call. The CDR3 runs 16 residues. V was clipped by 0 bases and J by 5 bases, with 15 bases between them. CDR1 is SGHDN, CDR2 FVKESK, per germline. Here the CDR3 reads CASSQDRGPPRDTQYF. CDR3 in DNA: TGTGCCAGCAGCCAAGATCGTGGACCGCCCCGAGATACGCAGTATTTT. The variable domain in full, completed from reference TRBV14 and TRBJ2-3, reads EAGVTQFPSHSVIEKGQTVTLRCDPISGHDNLYWYRRVMGKEIKFLLHFVKESKQDESGMPNNRFLAERTGGTYSTLKVQPAELEDSGVYFCASSQDRGPPRDTQYFGPGTRLTVL.

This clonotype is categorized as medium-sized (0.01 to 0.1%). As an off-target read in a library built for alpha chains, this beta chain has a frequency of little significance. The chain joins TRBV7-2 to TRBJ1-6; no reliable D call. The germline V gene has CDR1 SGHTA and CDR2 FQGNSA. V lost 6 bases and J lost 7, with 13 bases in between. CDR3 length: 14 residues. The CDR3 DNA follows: TGTGCCAGCAGTTATGTGGTAGGGAATTCACCCCTCCACTTT. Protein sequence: CASSYVVGNSPLHF. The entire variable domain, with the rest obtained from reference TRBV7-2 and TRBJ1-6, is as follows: GAGVSQSPSNKVTEKGKDVELRCDPISGHTALYWYRQSLGQGLEFLIYFQGNSAPDKSGLPSDRFSAERTGGSVSTLTIQRTQQEDSAVYLCASSYVVGNSPLHFGNGTRLTVT.

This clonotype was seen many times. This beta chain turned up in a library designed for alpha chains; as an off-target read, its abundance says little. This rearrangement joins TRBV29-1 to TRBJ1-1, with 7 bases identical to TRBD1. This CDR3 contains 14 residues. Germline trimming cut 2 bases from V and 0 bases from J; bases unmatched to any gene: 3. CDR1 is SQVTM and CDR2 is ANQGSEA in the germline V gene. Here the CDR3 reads CSVEQGGMNTEAFF. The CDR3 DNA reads TGCAGCGTTGAACAGGGGGGGATGAACACTGAAGCTTTCTTT. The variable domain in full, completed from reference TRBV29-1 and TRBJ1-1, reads SAVISQKPSRDICQRGTSLTIQCQVDSQVTMMFWYRQQPGQSLTLIATANQGSEATYESGFVIDKFPISRPNLTFSTLTVSNMSPEDSSIYLCSVEQGGMNTEAFFGQGTRLTVV.

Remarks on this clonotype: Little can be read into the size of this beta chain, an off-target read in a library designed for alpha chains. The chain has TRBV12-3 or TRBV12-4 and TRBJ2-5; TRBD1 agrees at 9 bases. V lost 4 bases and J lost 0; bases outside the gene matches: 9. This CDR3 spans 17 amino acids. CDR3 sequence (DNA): TGTGCCAGCAGTTCCCAACGGTGGGACAGGGACCAAGAGACCCAGTACTTC. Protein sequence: CASSSQRWDRDQETQYF.

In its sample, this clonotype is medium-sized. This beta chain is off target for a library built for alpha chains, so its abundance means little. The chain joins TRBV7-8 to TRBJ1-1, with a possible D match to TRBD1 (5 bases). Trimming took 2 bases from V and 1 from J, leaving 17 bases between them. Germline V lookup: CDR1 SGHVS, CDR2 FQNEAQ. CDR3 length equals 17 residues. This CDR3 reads CASSLPPDISRNTEAFF. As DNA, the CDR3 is TGTGCCAGCAGCTTACCCCCGGACATAAGCCGGAACACTGAAGCTTTCTTT.

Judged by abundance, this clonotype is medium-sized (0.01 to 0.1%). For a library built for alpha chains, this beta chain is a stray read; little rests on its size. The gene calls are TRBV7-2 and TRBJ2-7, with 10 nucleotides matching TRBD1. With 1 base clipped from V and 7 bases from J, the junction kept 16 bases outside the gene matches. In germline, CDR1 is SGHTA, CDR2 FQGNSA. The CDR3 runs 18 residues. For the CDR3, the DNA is TGTGCCAGCAGCTTAGGAGACAGGGGGCCTTATAAAGCTAGGGAGCAGTACTTC. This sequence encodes CASSLGDRGPYKAREQYF.

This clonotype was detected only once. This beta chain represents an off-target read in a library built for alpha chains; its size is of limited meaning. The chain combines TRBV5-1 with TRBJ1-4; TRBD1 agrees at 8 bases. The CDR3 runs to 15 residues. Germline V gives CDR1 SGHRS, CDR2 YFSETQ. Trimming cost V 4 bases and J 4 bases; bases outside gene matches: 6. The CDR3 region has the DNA TGCGCCAGCAGCGTCCTGACAGGGGTTAATGAAAAACTGTTTTTT. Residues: CASSVLTGVNEKLFF.

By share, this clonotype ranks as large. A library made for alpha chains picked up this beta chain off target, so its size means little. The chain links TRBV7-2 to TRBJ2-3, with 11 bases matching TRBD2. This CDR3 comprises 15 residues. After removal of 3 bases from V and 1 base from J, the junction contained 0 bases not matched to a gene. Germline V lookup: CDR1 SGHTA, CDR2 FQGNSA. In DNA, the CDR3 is TGTGCCAGCAGCTTGGGACTAGCGGGCACAGATACGCAGTATTTT. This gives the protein CASSLGLAGTDTQYF.

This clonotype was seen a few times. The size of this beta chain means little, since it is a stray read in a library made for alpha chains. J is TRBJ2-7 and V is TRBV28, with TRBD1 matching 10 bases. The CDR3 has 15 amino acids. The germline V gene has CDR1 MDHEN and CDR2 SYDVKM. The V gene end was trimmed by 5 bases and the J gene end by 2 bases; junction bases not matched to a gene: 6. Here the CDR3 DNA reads TGTGCCAGCAGTGGTACCGGGACAGGGGCCTACGAGCAGTACTTC. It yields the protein CASSGTGTGAYEQYF.

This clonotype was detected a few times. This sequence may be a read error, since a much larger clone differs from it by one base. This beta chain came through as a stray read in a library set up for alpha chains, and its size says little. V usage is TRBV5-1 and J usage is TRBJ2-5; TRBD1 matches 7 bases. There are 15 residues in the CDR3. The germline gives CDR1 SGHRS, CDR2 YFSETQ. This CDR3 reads CVSSLEARGRETQYF. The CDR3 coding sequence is TGCGTCAGCAGCTTGGAAGCCAGGGGGAGAGAGACCCAGTACTTC. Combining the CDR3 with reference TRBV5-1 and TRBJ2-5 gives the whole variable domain KAGVTQTPRYLIKTRGQQVTLSCSPISGHRSVSWYQQTPGQGLQFLFEYFSETQRNKGNFPGRFSGRQFSNSRSEMNVSTLELGDSALYLCVSSLEARGRETQYFGPGTRLLVL.

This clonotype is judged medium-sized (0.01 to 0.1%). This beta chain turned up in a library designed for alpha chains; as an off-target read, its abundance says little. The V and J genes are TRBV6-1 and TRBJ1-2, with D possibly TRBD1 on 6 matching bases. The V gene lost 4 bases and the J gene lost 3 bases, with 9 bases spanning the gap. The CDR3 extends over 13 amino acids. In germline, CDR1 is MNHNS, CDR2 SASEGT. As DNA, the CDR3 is TGTGCCAGCAGTGCACAGGGAGACTATGGCTACACCTTC. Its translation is CASSAQGDYGYTF.

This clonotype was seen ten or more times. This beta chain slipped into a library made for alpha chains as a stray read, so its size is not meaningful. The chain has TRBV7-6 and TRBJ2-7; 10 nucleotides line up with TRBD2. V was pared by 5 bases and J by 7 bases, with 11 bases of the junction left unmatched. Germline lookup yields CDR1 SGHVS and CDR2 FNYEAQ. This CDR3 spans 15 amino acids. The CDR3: CASSPAGGQRREQYF. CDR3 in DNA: TGTGCCAGCAGCCCAGCGGGGGGGCAGCGGAGAGAGCAGTACTTC.

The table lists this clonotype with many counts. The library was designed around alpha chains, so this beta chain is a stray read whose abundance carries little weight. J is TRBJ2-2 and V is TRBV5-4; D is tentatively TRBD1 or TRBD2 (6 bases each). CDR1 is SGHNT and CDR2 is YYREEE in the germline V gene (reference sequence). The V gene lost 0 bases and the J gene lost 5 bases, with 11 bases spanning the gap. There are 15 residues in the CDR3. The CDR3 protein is CASSLAGAKTGELFF. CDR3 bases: TGTGCCAGCAGCTTGGCGGGGGCAAAGACCGGGGAGCTGTTTTTT.

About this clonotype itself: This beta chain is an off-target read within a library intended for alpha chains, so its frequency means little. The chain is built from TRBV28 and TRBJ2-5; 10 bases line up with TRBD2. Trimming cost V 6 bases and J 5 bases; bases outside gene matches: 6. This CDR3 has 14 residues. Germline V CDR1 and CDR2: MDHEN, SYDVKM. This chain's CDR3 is CASRQTSGWETQYF. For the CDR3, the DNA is TGTGCCAGCAGACAGACTAGCGGGTGGGAGACCCAGTACTTC.

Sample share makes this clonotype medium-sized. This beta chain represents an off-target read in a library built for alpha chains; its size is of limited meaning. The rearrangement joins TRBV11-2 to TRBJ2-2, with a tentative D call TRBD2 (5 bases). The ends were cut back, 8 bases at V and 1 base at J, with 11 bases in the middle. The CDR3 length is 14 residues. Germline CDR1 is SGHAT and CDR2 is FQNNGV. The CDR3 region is CASGGSRNTGELFF. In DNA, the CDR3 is TGTGCCAGCGGAGGTAGCAGGAACACCGGGGAGCTGTTTTTT.

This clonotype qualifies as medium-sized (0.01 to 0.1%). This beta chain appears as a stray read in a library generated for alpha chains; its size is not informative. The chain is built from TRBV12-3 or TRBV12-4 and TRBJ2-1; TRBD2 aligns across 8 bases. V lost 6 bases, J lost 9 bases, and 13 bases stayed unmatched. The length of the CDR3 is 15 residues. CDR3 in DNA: TGTGCCAGCAGCCCGCCGGGACTAGGGGTTGGTGAGCAGTTCTTC. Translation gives CASSPPGLGVGEQFF.